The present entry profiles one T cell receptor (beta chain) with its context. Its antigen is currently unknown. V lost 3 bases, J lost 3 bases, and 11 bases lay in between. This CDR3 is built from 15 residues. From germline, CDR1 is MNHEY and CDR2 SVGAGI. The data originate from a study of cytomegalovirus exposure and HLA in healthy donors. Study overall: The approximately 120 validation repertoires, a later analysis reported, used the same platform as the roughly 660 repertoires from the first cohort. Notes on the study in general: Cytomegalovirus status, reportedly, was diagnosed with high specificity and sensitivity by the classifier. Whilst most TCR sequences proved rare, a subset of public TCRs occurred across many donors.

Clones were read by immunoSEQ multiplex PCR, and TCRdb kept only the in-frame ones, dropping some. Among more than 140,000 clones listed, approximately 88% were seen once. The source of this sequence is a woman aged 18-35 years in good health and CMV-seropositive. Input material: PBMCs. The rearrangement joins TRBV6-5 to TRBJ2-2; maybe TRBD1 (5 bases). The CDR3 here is CASSYGRADTGELFF. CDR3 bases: TGTGCCAGCAGTTATGGCAGGGCGGACACCGGGGAGCTGTTTTTT.